The 28 T cell receptor beta chains below all came from one sample that was sequenced in a study of blood T cell repertoires in COVID-19. Sequenced by immunoSEQ multiplex PCR; TCRdb stores in-frame clones only, minus some. The repertoire consists of approximately 180,000 clones, with roughly 81% occurring once and the leading ten covering approximately 12%. The specimen was peripheral blood. These receptors were obtained from a woman over 75 with COVID-19, enrolled during active disease.

The chain is built from TRBV4-2 and TRBJ2-3, with 12 bases fitting TRBD1. CDR3 length: 17 amino acids. Germline trimming cut 3 bases from V and 4 bases from J; bases unmatched to any gene: 8. Per germline, CDR1 LGHNA and CDR2 YNFKEQ. Here the CDR3 DNA reads TGTGCCAGCAGCCACCCCTTGGGACAGGGGGCCGCAGATACGCAGTATTTT. Translation gives CASSHPLGQGAADTQYF.

This clone was found a few times. The chain is built from TRBV6-7 and TRBJ2-7; tentatively, D is TRBD1 (6 bases). TRBV6-7 belongs to the ORF category, with a function that is uncertain. Trimming left V 2 bases short and J 6 bases short, with 17 bases between. The CDR3 totals 15 residues. The CDR3 spells CASSYPGIQGSEQYF. The CDR3 DNA sequence: TGTGCCAGCAGTTACCCCGGGATACAGGGAAGCGAGCAGTACTTC.

The DNA for the CDR3 is TGTGCCAGCAGTCAACGAAGAGGGAGCTCCTACGAGCAGTACTTC. Amino acids: CASSQRRGSSYEQYF. The chain uses TRBV27 and TRBJ2-7, with D possibly matching TRBD2 (5 bases). From germline, CDR1 is MNHEY and CDR2 SMNVEV (reference sequence). The CDR3 contains 15 residues. The V and J ends lost 5 bases and 0 bases respectively, with 14 bases between them.

V gene TRBV5-1 combines with J gene TRBJ2-3, with 12 bases identical to TRBD2. V was clipped by 2 bases and J by 2 bases; unmatched bases: 3. Germline-derived CDR1 and CDR2 are SGHRS and YFSETQ. The CDR3 runs 16 residues. The CDR3 sequence is CASSFGTSGYTDTQYF. The CDR3 DNA follows: TGCGCCAGCAGCTTCGGGACTAGCGGGTACACAGATACGCAGTATTTT.

The J gene is TRBJ2-5, the V gene TRBV6-2 or TRBV6-3, with 8 bases aligning to TRBD1. This CDR3 has 14 amino acids. Germline CDR1 is MNHEY and CDR2 is SVGEGT. Germline trimming cut 5 bases from V and 4 bases from J; bases unmatched to any gene: 6. The DNA of the CDR3 is TGTGCCAGCAGTACAGGACAGGGCTTAGAGACCCAGTACTTC. Its translation is CASSTGQGLETQYF.

The chain carries TRBV4-2 and TRBJ2-7; 10 positions agree with TRBD2. Per germline, CDR1 LGHNA and CDR2 YNFKEQ. The CDR3 runs 15 residues. J gave up 4 bases and V 0 bases, and 3 bases lay outside the gene matches. CDR3 residues: CASSQERTSGYEQYF. The CDR3 coding sequence is TGTGCCAGCAGCCAAGAACGGACTAGCGGTTACGAGCAGTACTTC.

The rearrangement links TRBV7-2 to TRBJ1-2; the D is unclear. CDR1 and CDR2 from the germline V gene are SGHTA and FQGNSA. The CDR3 consists of 13 residues. Between the trimmed V and J ends, which lost 2 bases and 8 bases, there was a span of 12 bases. The CDR3: CASSLTDRGGYTF. DNA for the CDR3: TGTGCCAGCAGCTTAACGGACCGGGGAGGCTACACCTTC.

The rearrangement uses TRBV5-6 and TRBJ2-3, with 9 bases that match TRBD1. Germline V gene lookup returns CDR1 SGHDT and CDR2 YYEEEE. V lost 4 bases to trimming and J lost 4 bases; unmatched junction nucleotides: 4. The CDR3 is made up of 14 amino acids. In DNA form, the CDR3 reads TGTGCCAGCAGCACGGACAGGGGTTCAGATACGCAGTATTTT. It yields the protein CASSTDRGSDTQYF.

This clone was observed a handful of times. This chain connects TRBV5-4 to TRBJ2-7; D remains ambiguous. The germline CDR1 and CDR2 sequences are SGHNT and YYREEE (reference sequence). CDR3 length equals 14 residues. V was cut by 4 bases and J by 0 bases, with 11 bases left in between. CDR3 sequence: CASSALGGSYEQYF. The CDR3 nucleotides read TGTGCCAGCAGCGCCCTCGGCGGCTCCTACGAGCAGTACTTC.

This chain joins TRBV6-5 and TRBJ1-2; TRBD1 might be the D (6 bases). Germline V lookup: CDR1 MNHEY, CDR2 SVGAGI. The CDR3 extends over 14 amino acids. The V gene lost 6 bases and the J gene lost 0 bases, with 11 bases spanning the gap. This CDR3 reads CASRTGYPNYGYTF. The CDR3 DNA is TGTGCCAGCAGAACAGGGTACCCTAACTATGGCTACACCTTC.

The chain recombines TRBV2 with TRBJ1-6, with 8 nucleotides matching TRBD1. Germline loops: CDR1 SNHLY, CDR2 FYNNEI. The CDR3 has 16 amino acids. The J segment lost 4 bases and the V segment lost 7 bases, leaving 9 bases of the junction unmatched. In DNA, the CDR3 is TGTGCCAGCACGGCAGGGGGCATAAATTATAATTCACCCCTCCACTTT. It translates to CASTAGGINYNSPLHF.

This clone was found a few times. The V gene is TRBV5-1, the J gene TRBJ2-2, with 7 bases aligning to TRBD1. The J segment lost 1 base and the V segment lost 4 bases, leaving 4 bases of the junction unmatched. The CDR3 is 15 residues long. Germline CDR1 and CDR2: SGHRS and YFSETQ. DNA for the CDR3: TGCGCCAGCAGCGCGGACAGGAGGAACACCGGGGAGCTGTTTTTT. Its translation: CASSADRRNTGELFF.

J is TRBJ1-2 and V is TRBV7-2; D might be TRBD1 (6 bases). The CDR3 has 14 residues. V was clipped by 4 bases and J by 7 bases, with 16 bases between them. The germline gives CDR1 SGHTA, CDR2 FQGNSA. The CDR3 spells CASSYKGDCCGYTF. The CDR3 nucleotides are TGTGCCAGCAGCTACAAGGGGGATTGTTGTGGCTACACCTTC. Complete variable domain (other parts from reference TRBV7-2 and TRBJ1-2): GAGVSQSPSNKVTEKGKDVELRCDPISGHTALYWYRQSLGQGLEFLIYFQGNSAPDKSGLPSDRFSAERTGGSVSTLTIQRTQQEDSAVYLCASSYKGDCCGYTFGSGTRLTVV.

V is TRBV28 and J is TRBJ2-2, with TRBD2 identical over 8 bases. The ends lost 2 bases at V and 2 bases at J; junction bases unmatched: 28. The CDR3 extends over 24 amino acids. Germline CDR1 MDHEN, CDR2 SYDVKM. DNA of the CDR3: TGTGCCAGCAGTTTAACGGGGGCGGCGCGGGAGGTTCGTCCGGCCACCCTAAACACCGGGGAGCTGTTTTTT. Protein: CASSLTGAAREVRPATLNTGELFF.

The chain has TRBV28 and TRBJ2-3; 10 nucleotides agree with TRBD1. Looked up from germline, CDR1 is MDHEN and CDR2 is SYDVKM. Losses at the gene ends were 1 base for V and 4 bases for J; bases not matched to a gene: 8. The CDR3 loop spans 17 amino acids. This CDR3 is CASSLFMTGGLSDTQYF. The CDR3 nucleotides read TGTGCCAGCAGTTTATTTATGACAGGGGGCCTGTCAGATACGCAGTATTTT.

About this clone: One junction end disagrees with the germline gene, perhaps due to a read error. The rearrangement joins TRBV5-1 to TRBJ2-3, with TRBD1 matching over 9 bases. Per the germline V gene, CDR1 is SGHRS and CDR2 is YFSETQ. The CDR3 covers 12 residues. This chain's CDR3 is CASPYSGTGNPF. CDR3 coding DNA: TGCGCCAGCCCGTATTCCGGGACAGGGAATCCTTTT. The full variable domain, rest sourced from reference TRBV5-1 and TRBJ2-3, is KAGVTQTPRYLIKTRGQQVTLSCSPISGHRSVSWYQQTPGQGLQFLFEYFSETQRNKGNFPGRFSGRQFSNSRSEMNVSTLELGDSALYLCASPYSGTGNPFGPGTRLTVL.

V usage is TRBV29-1 and J usage is TRBJ1-2; 10 bases map to TRBD1. Germline V gene sequence: CDR1 SQVTM, CDR2 ANQGSEA. CDR3 length: 12 amino acids. Trimming took 4 bases from V and 8 from J; bases not matched to a gene: 4. The CDR3 reads CSVVGDRGGYTF. CDR3 nucleotides: TGCAGCGTTGTAGGGGACAGGGGCGGCTACACCTTC.

The genes are TRBV4-1 and TRBJ1-1, with D perhaps TRBD1 (6 bases). Germline CDR1 reads MGHRA; CDR2 reads YSYEKL. V lost 4 bases, J lost 4 bases, and 16 bases lay in between. This CDR3 spans 15 amino acids. The CDR3 loop reads CASSPGEGRATEAFF. DNA for the CDR3: TGCGCCAGCAGCCCAGGGGAGGGTAGGGCCACTGAAGCTTTCTTT.

J is TRBJ1-3 and V is TRBV6-1; unclear D gene. V shed 6 bases and J shed 8 bases, with 17 bases lying between them. CDR1 and CDR2 (germline): MNHNS, SASEGT. The CDR3 is 14 residues long. Written as DNA, the CDR3 is TGTGCCAGCAGACTAGGGAATCTTGAGGACACCATATATTTT. Encoded protein: CASRLGNLEDTIYF.

The chain combines TRBV19 with TRBJ1-1; the D gene is possibly TRBD1 (6 bases). V lost 2 bases and J lost 0, with 10 bases in between. CDR3 size: 15 residues. Germline V gene lookup returns CDR1 LNHDA and CDR2 SQIVND (reference sequence). The CDR3: CASSIIGGMNTEAFF. CDR3 DNA: TGTGCCAGTAGTATAATAGGGGGAATGAACACTGAAGCTTTCTTT.

This clone has more than one count but fewer than ten. The chain recombines TRBV6-1 with TRBJ1-5; possibly TRBD1 for D (5 bases). This CDR3 contains 14 residues. CDR1 is MNHNS, CDR2 SASEGT, per germline. V was clipped by 2 bases and J by 2 bases, with 7 bases between them. Here the CDR3 DNA reads TGTGCCAGCAGTGAAAGCAGGGGCAATCAGCCCCAGCATTTT. Its protein is CASSESRGNQPQHF.

The chain recombines TRBV6-4 with TRBJ1-2; 8 positions agree with TRBD1. The CDR3 sequence is 15 residues long. The J segment lost 3 bases and the V segment lost 6 bases, leaving 9 bases of the junction unmatched. Germline CDR1 and CDR2: MRHNA and SNTAGT. The CDR3 DNA follows: TGTGCCAGCAGGCGATCCGGACAGGGAGACTATGGCTACACCTTC. It translates to CASRRSGQGDYGYTF.

The chain is built from TRBV30 and TRBJ2-1; maybe TRBD1 (6 bases). The CDR3 sequence is 15 residues long. Germline lookup yields CDR1 GTSNPN and CDR2 SVGIG (reference sequence). Trimming pared 3 bases from V and 1 base from J, leaving 13 bases between. CDR3 sequence (DNA): TGTGCCTGGAGCCCCCGGGGACAATCCTACAATGAGCAGTTCTTC. It translates to CAWSPRGQSYNEQFF.

The chain combines TRBV5-1 with TRBJ2-1, with 10 bases matching TRBD2. This CDR3 spans 17 amino acids. V was clipped by 4 bases and J by 3 bases; unmatched bases: 10. Germline V gene sequence: CDR1 SGHRS, CDR2 YFSETQ. Here the CDR3 reads CASSAELGLAVYNEQFF. The CDR3, as DNA: TGCGCCAGCAGCGCGGAGCTTGGACTAGCGGTCTACAATGAGCAGTTCTTC. Full variable domain (missing parts from reference TRBV5-1 and TRBJ2-1): KAGVTQTPRYLIKTRGQQVTLSCSPISGHRSVSWYQQTPGQGLQFLFEYFSETQRNKGNFPGRFSGRQFSNSRSEMNVSTLELGDSALYLCASSAELGLAVYNEQFFGPGTRLTVL.

The chain combines TRBV2 with TRBJ2-5; 8 nucleotides align to TRBD1. The germline V gene encodes CDR1 SNHLY and CDR2 FYNNEI. This CDR3 has 15 amino acids. Trimming took 4 bases from V and 5 from J; bases not matched to a gene: 9. In nucleotides, the CDR3 is TGTGCCAGCAGTGCCCGGACAGGGTCGGGGGAGACCCAGTACTTC. Translated: CASSARTGSGETQYF.

The chain carries TRBV15 and TRBJ1-2, with D unresolved. The CDR3 contains 15 residues. V lost 0 bases to trimming and J lost 4 bases, with 12 bases between them. Germline V gene lookup returns CDR1 LNHNV and CDR2 YYDKDF (reference sequence). The CDR3 reads CATSRDSEVGYGYTF. CDR3 bases: TGTGCCACCAGCAGAGATTCGGAGGTTGGCTATGGCTACACCTTC.

The rearrangement uses TRBV7-3 and TRBJ2-3; 9 bases match TRBD2. V was clipped by 6 bases and J by 0 bases; unmatched bases: 4. Germline V gives CDR1 SGHTA, CDR2 FQGTGA. The CDR3 runs 15 residues. The CDR3 reads CASRSSGASTDTQYF. CDR3 bases: TGTGCCAGCAGATCTAGCGGGGCGAGCACAGATACGCAGTATTTT.

V and J are TRBV9 and TRBJ1-2; 10 bases fit TRBD1. V trimming: 3 bases; J trimming: 5 bases; junction bases outside the gene matches: 19. The CDR3 loop spans 19 amino acids. The germline CDR1 and CDR2 sequences are SGDLS and YYNGEE. CDR3 sequence: CASSGPGTGESRMGYGYTF. The DNA of the CDR3 is TGTGCCAGCAGCGGACCCGGGACAGGGGAGTCCCGGATGGGGTATGGCTACACCTTC.